This T cell receptor (beta chain) was sequenced for a study of blood T cell repertoires in COVID-19. This clone was found a few times. The CDR3 has 17 amino acids. Germline-derived CDR1 and CDR2 are KGHDR and SFDVKD. V lost 1 base, J lost 0 bases, and 12 bases lay in between. Sequenced by immunoSEQ multiplex PCR; TCRdb stores in-frame clones only, minus some. The data contain 200,000 to 300,000 clones, around 85% of them singletons. The source material was peripheral blood. The chain has TRBV24-1 and TRBJ2-1; TRBD2 might be the D (5 bases). This TCR was sampled from a man older than 75 with acute or convalescent COVID-19. CDR3 bases: TGTGCCACCAGTGATTTAGGCGGACTCCGCTCCTACAATGAGCAGTTCTTC. Translating it yields CATSDLGGLRSYNEQFF.